Following are 6 T cell receptor beta chains from one sample sequenced in a study of blood T cell repertoires in COVID-19. Clones were sequenced by immunoSEQ multiplex PCR, and TCRdb holds only the in-frame ones, with some missing. Here the sample spans around 58,000 clones, around 90% being singletons. The sample taken for sequencing was peripheral blood. These receptors came from a human donor with active COVID-19. The donor label of this sample is uncertain.

The V call is TRBV4-1, the J call TRBJ2-7; D call uncertain. The ends were cut back, 0 bases at V and 0 bases at J, with 6 bases in the middle. Germline CDR1 is MGHRA and CDR2 is YSYEKL. The CDR3 has 14 amino acids. The CDR3 region has the DNA TGCGCCAGCAGCCAAGAGGCAGTCTCCTACGAGCAGTACTTC. Protein product: CASSQEAVSYEQYF.

V is TRBV6-5 and J is TRBJ1-2; the match to TRBD1 covers 7 bases. J gave up 8 bases and V 4 bases, and 7 bases lay outside the gene matches. CDR3 length: 13 amino acids. CDR1 is MNHEY, CDR2 SVGAGI, per germline. CDR3 DNA: TGTGCCAGCAGTTCCCGACAGGGAGTGGGCTACACCTTC. It yields the protein CASSSRQGVGYTF.

This chain connects TRBV18 to TRBJ2-1, with D unresolved. Germline CDR1 KGHSH, CDR2 LQKENI. The CDR3 runs 14 residues. The V gene lost 0 bases and the J gene lost 3 bases, with 6 bases spanning the gap. The CDR3, as DNA: TGTGCCAGCTCACCACCATCCAGCTACAATGAGCAGTTCTTC. It is translated as CASSPPSSYNEQFF. Combining the CDR3 with reference TRBV18 and TRBJ2-1 gives the whole variable domain NAGVMQNPRHLVRRRGQEARLRCSPMKGHSHVYWYRQLPEEGLKFMVYLQKENIIDESGMPKERFSAEFPKEGPSILRIQQVVRGDSAAYFCASSPPSSYNEQFFGPGTRLTVL.

This sequence joins TRBV20-1 and TRBJ1-1, with 7 bases matching TRBD1. V shed 3 bases, J shed 1 base, and the junction held 2 bases outside the gene matches. Germline CDR1 and CDR2: DFQATT and SNEGSKA (reference sequence). The CDR3 length is 13 residues. CDR3 residues: CSASWDRNTEAFF. DNA for the CDR3: TGCAGTGCTAGTTGGGACAGGAACACTGAAGCTTTCTTT.

The genes are TRBV6-5 and TRBJ1-2, with D possibly matching TRBD1 (6 bases). The V end was cut by 0 bases, the J end by 4 bases, with 12 bases between. Germline-derived CDR1 and CDR2 are MNHEY and SVGAGI. The CDR3 sequence is 15 residues long. CDR3 DNA: TGTGCCAGCAGTTACTCGCAGGGGAAAATCTATGGCTACACCTTC. Protein product: CASSYSQGKIYGYTF.

J is TRBJ2-7 and V is TRBV5-1, with 10 bases lining up with TRBD2. This CDR3 region has 15 residues. In germline, CDR1 is SGHRS, CDR2 YFSETQ. V shed 3 bases, J shed 2 bases, and the junction held 5 bases outside the gene matches. The CDR3 here is CASSSGLADTYEQYF. DNA of the CDR3: TGCGCCAGCAGCTCTGGACTAGCGGATACCTACGAGCAGTACTTC.